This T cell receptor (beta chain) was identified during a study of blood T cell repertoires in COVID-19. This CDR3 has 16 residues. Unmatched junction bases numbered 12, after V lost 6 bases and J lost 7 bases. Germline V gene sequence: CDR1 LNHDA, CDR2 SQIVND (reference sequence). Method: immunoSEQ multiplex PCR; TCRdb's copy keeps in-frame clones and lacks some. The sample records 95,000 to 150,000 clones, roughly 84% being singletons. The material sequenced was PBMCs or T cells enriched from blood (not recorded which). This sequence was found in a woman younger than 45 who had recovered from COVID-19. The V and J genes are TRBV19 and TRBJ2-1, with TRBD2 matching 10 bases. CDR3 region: CASSPLSSGSKNEQFF. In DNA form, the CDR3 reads TGTGCCAGTAGCCCTTTGTCTAGCGGGAGTAAGAATGAGCAGTTCTTC.